This is a list of T cell receptor beta chains from one sample in a study of T cell responses to AZD1222 COVID-19 vaccine. Assay used: immunoSEQ multiplex PCR; TCRdb lists only in-frame clones, some missing. Of around 150,000 clones in the sample, around four fifths are singletons; the top ten hold approximately 4%. The sample consisted of peripheral blood, taken on day 0 of AZD1222 vaccination. These receptors were collected from an adult in good health. Both conserved end residues are part of each CDR3. Each record gives: J gene, CDR3 length, V gene, CDR3 protein.

TRBJ2-7	16	TRBV7-7	CASSPGRGTGAYEQYF
TRBJ1-2	14	TRBV28	CASTNRVTGYGYTF
TRBJ1-6	12	TRBV11-2	CASSLGDSPLHF
TRBJ1-2	15	TRBV11-2	CASSLEGRSDYGYTF
TRBJ2-2	14	TRBV6-5	CASKRSGTGGELFF
TRBJ1-2	15	TRBV7-2	CASSFGTGGPYGYTF
TRBJ1-4	13	TRBV6-5	CATPFLIGEKLFF
TRBJ1-2	14	TRBV3-1/TRBV3-2	CASSQGNYRYGYTF
TRBJ1-5	13	TRBV7-2	CASSLRGNQPQHF
TRBJ2-3	15	TRBV15	CATSRDSQRRDTQYF
TRBJ2-5	15	TRBV7-8	CASSSPTGDGRTQYF
TRBJ1-4	11	TRBV30	CAQGWSGKLFF
TRBJ1-1	14	TRBV6-4	CASSRSIGNTEAFF
TRBJ1-1	12	TRBV6-1	CASSEVGGEAFF
TRBJ2-7	14	TRBV28	CASSLTGAPYEQYF
TRBJ2-1	15	TRBV3-1/TRBV3-2	CASSQRQGALNEQFF
TRBJ1-6	14	TRBV5-1	CASSLGFDNSPLHF
TRBJ1-3	16	TRBV28	CASALVGVSDGNTIYF
TRBJ1-1	16	TRBV18	CASSPDLWGGRREAFF
TRBJ1-1	15	TRBV18	CATALPTGGDTEAFF
TRBJ2-1	11	TRBV9	CASRKGNEQFF
TRBJ1-2	16	TRBV6-5	CASSYGQPFSTHGYTF
TRBJ1-1	15	TRBV20-1	CSASDPGQWFGEAFF
TRBJ2-7	15	TRBV6-5	CASSPTLAAVYEQYF
TRBJ2-6	15	TRBV19	CASAAQSSGANVLTF
TRBJ1-3	15	TRBV5-6	CASSLDRWAGNTIYF
TRBJ1-4	14	TRBV7-2	CASSSPQLRGKLFF
TRBJ2-3	20	TRBV5-5	CASSLTGPLQGTIPTDTQYF
TRBJ1-2	13	TRBV3-1/TRBV3-2	CASSLGQGMGYTF
TRBJ2-5	14	TRBV24-1	CATSDPGGLETQYF
TRBJ1-6	15	TRBV6-5	CASSSAGDSGSPLHF
TRBJ1-3	15	TRBV6-5	CASSYEALSGNTIYF
TRBJ1-2	15	TRBV28	CASSLRDRLVYGYTF
TRBJ1-5	14	TRBV28	CASSYSQGWQPQHF
TRBJ2-2	12	TRBV30	CAWSDGPGELFF